This T cell receptor beta chain is from a study of human T cells and chemical hapten exposure. Per the original methods: Ranging from roughly 23,224 to 750,000, TCR counts per sample had a median value of 95,638. A single record per CDR3 protein comes from TCRdb applying MiXCR to the RACE reads. TCRdb, not the authors, supplied the V and J calls. The sample lists some 49,000 distinct CDR3 sequences; 9% to 9.5% were seen once. Findings and caveats of the study: The formation of large CDR3 similarity clusters by expanded TCRs significantly exceeded that of controls.

There are many counts of this clonotype. Its antigen is not known. Time point of the sample: patch test 1, 2 weeks after DPC sensitization. Indicated treatment: therapeutic diphenylcyclopropenone sensitization with weekly scalp DPC. The TCR originated in a woman aged 45-59 years with alopecia areata. Some clones in this sample may be carry-over from other donors' samples. The sequences come from whole blood, collected in connection with sensitization to the hapten diphenylcyclopropenone (DPC).

The CDR3 DNA follows: TGTGCCAGCAGTCCATCGCTCAGGAGCACTGAAGCTTTCTTT. This encodes CASSPSLRSTEAFF. The chain has TRBV28 and TRBJ1-1, with unresolved D. In germline, CDR1 is MDHEN, CDR2 SYDVKM. V lost 5 bases and J lost 4, with 14 bases in between. This CDR3 is 14 amino acids long.